The present T cell receptor (beta chain) was sequenced within a study of beta chain features in type 1 diabetes. Expressed TCRB transcripts got sequenced, as all isolated RNA was reverse transcribed. TCRdb keeps only in-frame clones here, not all; method: immunoSEQ multiplex PCR. This sample yields about 650,000 clones, of which around an eighth are seen a single time; over 0.1% belongs to the top ten. This clone was detected a few times. Its antigen is unknown. Notes on the study in general: Moderately but significantly shorter TCRB CDR3s were found in Type 1 diabetes patients in all four CD4+ subsets. Lower insertion and higher deletion counts appeared at VDJ junctions in type 1 diabetes patients.

Deletions cut 0 bases from V and 7 bases from J, with 12 bases between. Germline lookup yields CDR1 KGHSH and CDR2 LQKENI. There are 14 residues in the CDR3. What was sequenced was naive CD4+ T cells from blood. The receptor was derived from a man aged 25-45 years with type 1 diabetes. The chain couples TRBV18 to TRBJ1-1, with D possibly being TRBD1 (5 bases). CDR3: CASSPPVGTDEAFF. CDR3 nucleotide sequence: TGTGCCAGCTCACCACCGGTGGGGACGGATGAAGCTTTCTTT.